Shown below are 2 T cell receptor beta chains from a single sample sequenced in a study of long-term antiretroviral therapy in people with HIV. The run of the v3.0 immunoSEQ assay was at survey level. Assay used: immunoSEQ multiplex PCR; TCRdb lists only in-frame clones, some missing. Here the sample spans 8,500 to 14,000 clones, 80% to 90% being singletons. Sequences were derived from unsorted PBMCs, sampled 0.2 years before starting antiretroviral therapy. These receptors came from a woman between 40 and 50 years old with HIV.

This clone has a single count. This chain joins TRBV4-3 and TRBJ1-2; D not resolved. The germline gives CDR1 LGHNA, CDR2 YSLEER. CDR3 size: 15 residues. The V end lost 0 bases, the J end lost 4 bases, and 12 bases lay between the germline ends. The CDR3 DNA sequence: TGCGCCAGCAGCCAAGATCTTGCAGCTTCCTATGGCTACACCTTC. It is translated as CASSQDLAASYGYTF.

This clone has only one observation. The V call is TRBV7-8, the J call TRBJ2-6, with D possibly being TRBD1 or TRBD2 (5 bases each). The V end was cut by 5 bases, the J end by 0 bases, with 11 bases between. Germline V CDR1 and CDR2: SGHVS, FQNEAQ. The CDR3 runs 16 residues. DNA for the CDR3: TGTGCCAGCAGCCTAAAGAGGGGCTCTGGGGCCAACGTCCTGACTTTC. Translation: CASSLKRGSGANVLTF.